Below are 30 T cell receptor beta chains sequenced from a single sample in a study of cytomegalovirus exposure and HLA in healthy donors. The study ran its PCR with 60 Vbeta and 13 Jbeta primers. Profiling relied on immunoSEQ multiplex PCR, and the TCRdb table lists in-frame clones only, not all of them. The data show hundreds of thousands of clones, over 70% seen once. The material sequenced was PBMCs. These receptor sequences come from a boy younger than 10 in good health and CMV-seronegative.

CDR3 sequence reads: CASSLTGLAWGETQYF. The CDR3 DNA reads as TGTGCCAGCAGCTTAACTGGACTAGCGTGGGGAGAGACCCAGTACTTC. The V call is TRBV7-8, the J call TRBJ2-5; 9 positions agree with TRBD2. From germline, CDR1 is SGHVS and CDR2 FQNEAQ. Trimming removed 2 bases from V and 4 bases from J; junction bases left unmatched: 8. This CDR3 has 16 residues.

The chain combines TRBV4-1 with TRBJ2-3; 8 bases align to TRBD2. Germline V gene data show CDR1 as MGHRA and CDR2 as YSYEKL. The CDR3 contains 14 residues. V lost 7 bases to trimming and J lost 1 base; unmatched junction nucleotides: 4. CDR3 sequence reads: CASMQAGGTDTQYF. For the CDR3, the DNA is TGCGCCAGCATGCAAGCGGGAGGCACAGATACGCAGTATTTT.

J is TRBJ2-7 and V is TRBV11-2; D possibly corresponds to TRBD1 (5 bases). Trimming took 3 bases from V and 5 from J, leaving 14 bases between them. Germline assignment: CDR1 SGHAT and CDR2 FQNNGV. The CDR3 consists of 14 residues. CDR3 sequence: CASSFAQDIHEQYF. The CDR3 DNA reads TGTGCCAGCAGCTTCGCGCAGGACATCCACGAGCAGTACTTC.

The CDR3 coding sequence is TGTGCCAGCAGCGTAGTGGGTAGCGGGACCCAAGGCGATACGCAGTATTTT. This encodes CASSVVGSGTQGDTQYF. The chain combines TRBV9 with TRBJ2-3; TRBD2 matches at 8 bases. Losses at the gene ends were 0 bases for V and 6 bases for J; bases not matched to a gene: 12. The length of the CDR3 is 17 residues. The germline V gene has CDR1 SGDLS and CDR2 YYNGEE.

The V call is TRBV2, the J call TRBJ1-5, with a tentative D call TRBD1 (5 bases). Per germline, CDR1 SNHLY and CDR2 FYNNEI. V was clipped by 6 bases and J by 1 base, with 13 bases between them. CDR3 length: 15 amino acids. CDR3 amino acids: CASSKTVLSNQPQHF. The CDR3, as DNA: TGTGCCAGCAGCAAGACAGTTTTGAGCAATCAGCCCCAGCATTTT.

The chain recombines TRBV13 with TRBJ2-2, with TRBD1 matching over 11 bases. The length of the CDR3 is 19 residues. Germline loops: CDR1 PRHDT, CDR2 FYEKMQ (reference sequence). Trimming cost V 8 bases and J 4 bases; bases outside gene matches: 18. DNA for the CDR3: TGTGCCAGCCAATCACCGGGAGCAGGACAGGGGGCGAGCACCGGGGAGCTGTTTTTT. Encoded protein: CASQSPGAGQGASTGELFF.

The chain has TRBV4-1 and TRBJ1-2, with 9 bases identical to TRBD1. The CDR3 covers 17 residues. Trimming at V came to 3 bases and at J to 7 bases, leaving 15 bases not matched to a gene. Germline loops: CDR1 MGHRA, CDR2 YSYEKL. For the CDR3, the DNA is TGCGCCAGCAGCCAGGCCGGGACAGGGAGCCTCTCGGGTGGCTACACCTTC. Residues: CASSQAGTGSLSGGYTF.

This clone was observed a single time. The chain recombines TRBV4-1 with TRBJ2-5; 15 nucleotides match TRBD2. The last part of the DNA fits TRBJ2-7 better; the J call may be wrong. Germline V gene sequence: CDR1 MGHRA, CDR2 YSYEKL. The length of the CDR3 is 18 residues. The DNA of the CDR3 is TGCGCCAGCATGAGGGGACTAGCGGGAGGCCACAGCTCCTACGAGCAGTACTTC. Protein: CASMRGLAGGHSSYEQYF.

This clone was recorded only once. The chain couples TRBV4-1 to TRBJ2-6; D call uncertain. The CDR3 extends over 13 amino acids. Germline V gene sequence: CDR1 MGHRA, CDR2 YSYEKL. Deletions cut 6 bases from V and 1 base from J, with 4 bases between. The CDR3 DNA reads TGCGCCAGCAGAGAGTCTGGGGCCAACGTCCTGACTTTC. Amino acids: CASRESGANVLTF.

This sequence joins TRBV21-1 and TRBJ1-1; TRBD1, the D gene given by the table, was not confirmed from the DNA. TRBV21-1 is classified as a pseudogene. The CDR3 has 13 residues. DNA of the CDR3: TGTGCCAGCAGCAAGTACAGACGATATGAAGCTTTCTTT. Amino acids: CASSKYRRYEAFF.

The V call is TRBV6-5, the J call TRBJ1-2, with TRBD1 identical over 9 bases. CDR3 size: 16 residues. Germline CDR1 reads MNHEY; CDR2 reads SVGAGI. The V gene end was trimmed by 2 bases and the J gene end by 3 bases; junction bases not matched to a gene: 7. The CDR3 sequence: CASSYRIQGADYGYTF. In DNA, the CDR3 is TGTGCCAGCAGTTACAGAATACAGGGGGCGGACTATGGCTACACCTTC.

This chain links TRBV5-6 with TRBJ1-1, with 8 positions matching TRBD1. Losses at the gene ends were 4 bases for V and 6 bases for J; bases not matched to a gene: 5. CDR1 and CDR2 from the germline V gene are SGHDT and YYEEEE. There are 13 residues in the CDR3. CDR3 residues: CASSRTGRPEAFF. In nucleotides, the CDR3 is TGTGCCAGCAGCAGGACAGGGAGGCCTGAAGCTTTCTTT. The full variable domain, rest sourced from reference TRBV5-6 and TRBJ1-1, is DAGVTQSPTHLIKTRGQQVTLRCSPKSGHDTVSWYQQALGQGPQFIFQYYEEEERQRGNFPDRFSGHQFPNYSSELNVNALLLGDSALYLCASSRTGRPEAFFGQGTRLTVV.

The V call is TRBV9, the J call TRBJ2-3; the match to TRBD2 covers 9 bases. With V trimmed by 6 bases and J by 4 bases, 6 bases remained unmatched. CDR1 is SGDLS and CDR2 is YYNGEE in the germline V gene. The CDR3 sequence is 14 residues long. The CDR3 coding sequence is TGTGCCAGCAAGGGCGGGGGGGCGGCAGATACGCAGTATTTT. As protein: CASKGGGAADTQYF.

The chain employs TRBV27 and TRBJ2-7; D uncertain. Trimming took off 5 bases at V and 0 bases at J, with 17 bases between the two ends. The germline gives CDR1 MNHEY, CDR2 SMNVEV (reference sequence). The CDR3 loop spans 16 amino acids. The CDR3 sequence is CASSPVTLTRSYEQYF. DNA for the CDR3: TGTGCCAGCAGTCCAGTGACTCTAACCCGCTCCTACGAGCAGTACTTC.

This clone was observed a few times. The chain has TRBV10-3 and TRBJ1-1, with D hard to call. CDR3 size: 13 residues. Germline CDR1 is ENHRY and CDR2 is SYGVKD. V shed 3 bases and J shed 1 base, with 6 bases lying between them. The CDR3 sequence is CAISETQNTEAFF. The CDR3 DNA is TGTGCCATCAGTGAAACACAGAACACTGAAGCTTTCTTT.

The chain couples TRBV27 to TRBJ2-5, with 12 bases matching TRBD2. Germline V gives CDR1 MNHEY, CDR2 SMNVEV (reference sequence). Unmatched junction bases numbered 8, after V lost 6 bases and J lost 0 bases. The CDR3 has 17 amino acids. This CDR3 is CASSLIGTSGYQETQYF. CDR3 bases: TGTGCCAGCAGCCTAATAGGGACTAGCGGGTACCAAGAGACCCAGTACTTC.

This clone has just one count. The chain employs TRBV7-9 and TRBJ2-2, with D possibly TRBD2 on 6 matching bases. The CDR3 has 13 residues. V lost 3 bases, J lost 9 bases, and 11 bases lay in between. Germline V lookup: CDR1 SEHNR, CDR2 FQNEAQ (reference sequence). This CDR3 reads CASSLGGSRELFF. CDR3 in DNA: TGTGCCAGCAGCTTGGGGGGAAGCCGGGAGCTGTTTTTT.

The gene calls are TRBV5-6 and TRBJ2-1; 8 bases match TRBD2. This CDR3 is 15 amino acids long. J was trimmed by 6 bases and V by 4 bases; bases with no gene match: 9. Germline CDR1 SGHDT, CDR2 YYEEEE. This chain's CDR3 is CASSKPTGTSNEQFF. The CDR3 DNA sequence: TGTGCCAGCAGCAAACCAACCGGGACTAGCAATGAGCAGTTCTTC. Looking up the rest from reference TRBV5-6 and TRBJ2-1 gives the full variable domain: DAGVTQSPTHLIKTRGQQVTLRCSPKSGHDTVSWYQQALGQGPQFIFQYYEEEERQRGNFPDRFSGHQFPNYSSELNVNALLLGDSALYLCASSKPTGTSNEQFFGPGTRLTVL.

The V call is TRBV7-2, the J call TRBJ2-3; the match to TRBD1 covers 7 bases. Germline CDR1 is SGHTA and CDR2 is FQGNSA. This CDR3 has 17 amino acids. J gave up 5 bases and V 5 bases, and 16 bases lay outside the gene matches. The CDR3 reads CASSQTTGLFPKDTQYF. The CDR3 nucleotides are TGTGCCAGCAGCCAGACGACAGGGCTGTTCCCCAAAGATACGCAGTATTTT.

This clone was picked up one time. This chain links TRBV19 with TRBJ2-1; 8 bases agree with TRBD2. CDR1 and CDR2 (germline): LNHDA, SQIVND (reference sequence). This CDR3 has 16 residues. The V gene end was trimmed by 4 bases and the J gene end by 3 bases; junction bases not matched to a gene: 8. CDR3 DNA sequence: TGTGCCAGTAGTACTCCGGGACTAGAAAACTACAATGAGCAGTTCTTC. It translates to CASSTPGLENYNEQFF.

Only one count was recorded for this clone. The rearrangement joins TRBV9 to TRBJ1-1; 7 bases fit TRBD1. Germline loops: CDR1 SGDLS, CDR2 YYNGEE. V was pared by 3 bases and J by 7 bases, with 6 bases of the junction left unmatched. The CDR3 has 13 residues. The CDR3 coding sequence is TGTGCCAGCAGCGGGACAGGCGAACTTGAAGCTTTCTTT. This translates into CASSGTGELEAFF.

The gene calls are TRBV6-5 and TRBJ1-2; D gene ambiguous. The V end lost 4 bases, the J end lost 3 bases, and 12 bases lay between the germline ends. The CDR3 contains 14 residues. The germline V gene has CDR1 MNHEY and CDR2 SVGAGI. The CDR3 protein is CASSSWTGDYGYTF. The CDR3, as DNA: TGTGCCAGCAGTTCATGGACGGGAGACTATGGCTACACCTTC.

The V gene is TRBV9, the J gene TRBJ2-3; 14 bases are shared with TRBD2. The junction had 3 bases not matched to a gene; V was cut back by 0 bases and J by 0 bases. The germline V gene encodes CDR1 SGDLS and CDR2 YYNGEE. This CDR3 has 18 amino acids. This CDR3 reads CASSVGLAGGPSTDTQYF. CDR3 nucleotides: TGTGCCAGCAGCGTAGGACTAGCGGGGGGGCCCAGCACAGATACGCAGTATTTT. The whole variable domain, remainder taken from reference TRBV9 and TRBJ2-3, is DSGVTQTPKHLITATGQRVTLRCSPRSGDLSVYWYQQSLDQGLQFLIQYYNGEERAKGNILERFSAQQFPDLHSELNLSSLELGDSALYFCASSVGLAGGPSTDTQYFGPGTRLTVL.

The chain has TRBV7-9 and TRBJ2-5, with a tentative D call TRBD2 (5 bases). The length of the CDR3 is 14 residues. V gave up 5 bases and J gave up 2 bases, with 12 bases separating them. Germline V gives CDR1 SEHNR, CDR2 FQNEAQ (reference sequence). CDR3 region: CASSQAGYQETQYF. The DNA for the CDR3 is TGTGCCAGCAGCCAGGCGGGCTATCAAGAGACCCAGTACTTC.

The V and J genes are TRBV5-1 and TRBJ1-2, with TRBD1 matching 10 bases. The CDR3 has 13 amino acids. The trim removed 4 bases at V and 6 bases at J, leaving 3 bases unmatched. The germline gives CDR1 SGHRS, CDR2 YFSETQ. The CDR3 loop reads CASSGDRGDGYTF. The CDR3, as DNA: TGCGCCAGCAGCGGGGACAGGGGTGATGGCTACACCTTC.

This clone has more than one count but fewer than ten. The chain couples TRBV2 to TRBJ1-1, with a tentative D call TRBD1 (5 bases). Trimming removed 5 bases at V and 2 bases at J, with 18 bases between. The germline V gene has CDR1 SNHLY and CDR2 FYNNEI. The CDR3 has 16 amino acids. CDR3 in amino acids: CASSFTVGRENTEAFF. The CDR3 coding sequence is TGTGCCAGCAGTTTTACCGTGGGCAGGGAAAACACTGAAGCTTTCTTT.

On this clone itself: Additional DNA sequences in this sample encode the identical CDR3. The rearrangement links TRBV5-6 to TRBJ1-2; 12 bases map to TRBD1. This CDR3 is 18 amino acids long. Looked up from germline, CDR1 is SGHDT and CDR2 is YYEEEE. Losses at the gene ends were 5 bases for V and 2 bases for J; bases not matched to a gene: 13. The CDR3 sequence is CASSFITPGQGANYGYTF. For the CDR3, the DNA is TGTGCCAGCAGTTTCATAACGCCGGGACAGGGGGCCAACTATGGCTACACCTTC.

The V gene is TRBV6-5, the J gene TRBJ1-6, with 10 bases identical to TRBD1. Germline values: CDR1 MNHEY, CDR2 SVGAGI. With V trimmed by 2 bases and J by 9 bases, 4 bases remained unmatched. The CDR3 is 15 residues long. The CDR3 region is CASSYTGTGVSPLHF. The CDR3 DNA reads TGTGCCAGCAGTTACACCGGGACAGGGGTTTCACCCCTCCACTTT.

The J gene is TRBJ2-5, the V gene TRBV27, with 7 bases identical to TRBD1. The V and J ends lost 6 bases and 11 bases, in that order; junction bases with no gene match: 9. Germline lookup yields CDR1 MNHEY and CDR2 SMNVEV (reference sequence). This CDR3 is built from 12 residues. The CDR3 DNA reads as TGTGCCAGCAGCCAACAGGGGAATGAGCAGTACTTC. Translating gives CASSQQGNEQYF.

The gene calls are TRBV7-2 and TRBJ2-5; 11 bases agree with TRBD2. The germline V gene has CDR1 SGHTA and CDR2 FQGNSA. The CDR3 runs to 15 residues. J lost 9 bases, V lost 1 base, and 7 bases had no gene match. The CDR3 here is CASSLGLAGPLAQYF. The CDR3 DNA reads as TGTGCCAGCAGCTTAGGACTAGCGGGGCCCTTGGCCCAGTACTTC.